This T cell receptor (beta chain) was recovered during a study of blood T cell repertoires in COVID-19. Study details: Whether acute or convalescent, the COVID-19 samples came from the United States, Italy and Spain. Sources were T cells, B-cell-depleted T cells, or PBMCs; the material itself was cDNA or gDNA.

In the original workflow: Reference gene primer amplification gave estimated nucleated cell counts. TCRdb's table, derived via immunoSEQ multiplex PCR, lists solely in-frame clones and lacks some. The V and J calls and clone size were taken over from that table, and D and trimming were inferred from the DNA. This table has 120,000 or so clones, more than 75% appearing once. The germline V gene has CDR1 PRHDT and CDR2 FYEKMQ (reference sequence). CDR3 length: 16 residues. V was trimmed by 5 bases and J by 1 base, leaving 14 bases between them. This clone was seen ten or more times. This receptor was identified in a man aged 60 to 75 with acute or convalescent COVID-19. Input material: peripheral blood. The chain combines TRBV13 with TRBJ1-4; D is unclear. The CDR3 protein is CASSPGSRRTNEKLFF. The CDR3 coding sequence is TGTGCCAGCAGCCCCGGGTCCCGGAGAACTAATGAAAAACTGTTTTTT.